This section outlines one T cell receptor (beta chain) sequence together with its context. Living in roughly 25 US areas, the participants were between roughly 18 and 89 years of age. Cohorts were based on clinical histories the participants reported. Two negative PCRs, clearance, or symptom resolution had been documented for recovered Cohort 3 donors. The CDR3 is 17 amino acids. The J segment lost 4 bases and the V segment lost 5 bases, leaving 14 bases of the junction unmatched. The germline gives CDR1 SEHNR, CDR2 FQNEAQ (reference sequence). Sequencing was performed with immunoSEQ multiplex PCR; in TCRdb, only in-frame clones are kept and a portion is missing. The data show a few hundred thousand clones, 75% to 90% seen once. The entry originates in a study of blood T cell repertoires in COVID-19. Across the whole study: T cells, B-cell-depleted T cells, or PBMCs provided the cDNA or gDNA that served as material.

The clonotype originates from a young man who had recovered from COVID-19. The specimen sequenced was PBMCs or T cells enriched from blood (not recorded which). The V gene is TRBV7-9, the J gene TRBJ2-7, with 10 bases matching TRBD2. CDR3 amino acids: CASSQGKASGGIYEQYF. CDR3 sequence (DNA): TGTGCCAGCAGCCAAGGAAAGGCTAGCGGGGGTATATACGAGCAGTACTTC.